This TCR beta chain was retrieved from a study of blood T cell repertoires in COVID-19. Study-level information: The samples span acute and convalescent COVID-19 from the United States, Italy and Spain. Nucleic acid was either cDNA or gDNA, and it came from T cells, B-cell-depleted T cells, or PBMCs.

This clone was seen more than once but under ten times. Trimming pared 5 bases from V and 10 bases from J, leaving 12 bases between. The germline CDR1 and CDR2 sequences are SGHTA and FQGTGA. The CDR3 has 13 residues. In the authors' methods: Nucleated cell counts were estimated from reference gene primer amplification. Only in-frame clones appear in the TCRdb table, and some are missing; sequencing was by immunoSEQ multiplex PCR. V and J calls and clone size come straight from that table; D and trimming were deduced from the DNA. The sample lists 55,000 to 75,000 clones; around 80% were seen once. The receptor was derived from a human donor in a cohort sampled during active COVID-19. Sequencing was done on a sample of peripheral blood. The chain links TRBV7-3 to TRBJ1-6; a weak D match, TRBD1 (6 bases). CDR3 sequence (DNA): TGTGCCAGCAGCCCGGACAGAGCCTCACCCCTCCACTTT. Translated: CASSPDRASPLHF.